This T cell receptor (beta chain) comes out of a study of cytomegalovirus exposure and HLA in healthy donors. Study-wide results and caveats: A later examination showed that TCR association rates differed by HLA locus, with DRB1 most and HLA-C fewest. The authors listed 180 or so TCR beta chains as cytomegalovirus-associated.

Looked up from germline, CDR1 is MGHRA and CDR2 is YSYEKL. The V and J ends lost 0 bases and 4 bases respectively, with 10 bases between them. CDR3 length: 15 residues. 13 Jbeta primers and 60 Vbeta primers were used for the PCR. Using immunoSEQ multiplex PCR, the repertoire was profiled, and TCRdb retains in-frame clones only, with some absent. This repertoire shows almost 85,000 clones, around four fifths found once; its top ten account for just under 2.5%. This clone was detected only a few times. Antigen: not known. This sequence joins TRBV4-1 and TRBJ1-3; tentative D call: TRBD1 (6 bases). The origin of this receptor is a male donor in good health and CMV-seropositive. The sequencing sample was made of PBMCs. The CDR3 here is CASSQEGTLGNTIYF. Written as DNA, the CDR3 is TGCGCCAGCAGCCAAGAAGGGACACTCGGAAACACCATATATTTT.